The 3 T cell receptor beta chains reported below all come from one sample, sequenced in a study of somatic mutations in cytotoxic T cells in rheumatoid arthritis. Libraries were prepared by immunoSEQ multiplex PCR; TCRdb keeps only in-frame clonotypes and omits some of them. The sample holds about 20,000 clones, 65% to 75% seen once. Sequencing was performed on CD8+ T cells sorted from blood. The receptors were sampled from a man between 60 and 75 years old in good health.

The chain combines TRBV19 with TRBJ1-3; D gene ambiguous. This CDR3 is 15 amino acids long. V lost 5 bases and J 5 bases, leaving 16 bases between the germline ends. Germline values: CDR1 LNHDA, CDR2 SQIVND (reference sequence). As DNA, the CDR3 is TGTGCCAGTAGTCTTGGTTTGCTAGCGCGAAACACCATATATTTT. This codes for CASSLGLLARNTIYF. The whole variable domain, remainder taken from reference TRBV19 and TRBJ1-3, is DGGITQSPKYLFRKEGQNVTLSCEQNLNHDAMYWYRQDPGQGLRLIYYSQIVNDFQKGDIAEGYSVSREKKESFPLTVTSAQKNPTAFYLCASSLGLLARNTIYFGEGSWLTVV.

This rearrangement joins TRBV6-1 to TRBJ2-1; TRBD1 matches 9 bases. Germline-derived CDR1 and CDR2 are MNHNS and SASEGT. This CDR3 has 18 amino acids. Trimming at V came to 4 bases and at J to 0 bases, leaving 10 bases not matched to a gene. DNA for the CDR3: TGTGCCAGCAGTGTCGGGACAGGGCAGCGGGTCTCCTACAATGAGCAGTTCTTC. Translation: CASSVGTGQRVSYNEQFF.

V gene TRBV6-4 combines with J gene TRBJ2-3, with 13 bases matching TRBD2. Germline V gene lookup returns CDR1 MRHNA and CDR2 SNTAGT. J lost 3 bases, V lost 6 bases, and 3 bases had no gene match. The CDR3 consists of 15 residues. As DNA, the CDR3 is TGTGCCAGCAGGAGGACTAGCGGGGGTACAGATACGCAGTATTTT. It yields the protein CASRRTSGGTDTQYF.